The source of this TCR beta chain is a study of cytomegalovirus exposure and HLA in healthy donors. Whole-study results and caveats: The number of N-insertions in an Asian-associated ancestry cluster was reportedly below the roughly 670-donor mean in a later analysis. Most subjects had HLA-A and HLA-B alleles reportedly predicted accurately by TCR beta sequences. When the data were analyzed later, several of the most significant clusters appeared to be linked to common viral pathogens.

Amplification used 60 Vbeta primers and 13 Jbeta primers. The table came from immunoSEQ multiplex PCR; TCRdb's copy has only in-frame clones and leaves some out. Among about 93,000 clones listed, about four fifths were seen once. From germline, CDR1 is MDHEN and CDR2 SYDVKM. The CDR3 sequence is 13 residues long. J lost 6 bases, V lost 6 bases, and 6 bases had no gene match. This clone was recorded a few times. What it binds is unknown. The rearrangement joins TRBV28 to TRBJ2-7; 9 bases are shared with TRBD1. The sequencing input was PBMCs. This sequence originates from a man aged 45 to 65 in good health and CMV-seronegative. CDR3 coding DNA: TGTGCCAGCAGCCCGACAGGGGGGAGCGAGCAGTACTTC. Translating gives CASSPTGGSEQYF.